This T cell receptor (beta chain) stems from a study of blood T cell repertoires in COVID-19. About this clone: A junction boundary mismatches the germline segment, possibly from a read error.

This CDR3 has 11 residues. The germline gives CDR1 GTSNPN, CDR2 SVGIG (reference sequence). Original processing methods: Nucleated cell counts were estimated from reference gene primer amplification. Profiled with immunoSEQ multiplex PCR; TCRdb holds only in-frame clones, not every one. From that table come the V and J calls and clone size; the DNA was used to work out D and trimming. The repertoire includes about 170,000 clones, around four fifths of them detected once, and 4.4% sits in the top ten. The receptor comes from a woman in her forties or fifties who had recovered from COVID-19. This sequence joins TRBV30 and TRBJ1-2, with a possible D match to TRBD1 (5 bases). The sequencing input was PBMCs or T cells enriched from blood (not recorded which). For the CDR3, the DNA is TGTGCCTGGACCCCTATCGGGACTCCTAGCTTC. Amino acids: CAWTPIGTPSF.